This T cell receptor beta chain comes out of a study of blood T cell repertoires in COVID-19. Background on the study: T cells, B-cell-depleted T cells, or PBMCs supplied cDNA or gDNA.

Recruitment covered over 20 US areas and drew participants whose ages spanned about 18 to 89 years. The table came from immunoSEQ multiplex PCR; TCRdb's copy has only in-frame clones and leaves some out. The sample shows under 200,000 clones, more than 75% of them seen only once. This TCR derives from a woman aged 45 to 65 who had recovered from COVID-19. Sequencing used PBMCs or T cells enriched from blood (not recorded which).

CDR3 nucleotides: TGTGCCAGCTCACCCACAGACAGGGAAGCTTTCTTT. This sequence encodes CASSPTDREAFF. The chain is built from TRBV18 and TRBJ1-1, with D possibly matching TRBD1 (6 bases). This CDR3 region has 12 residues. The germline CDR1 and CDR2 sequences are KGHSH and LQKENI. Trimming removed 3 bases at V and 8 bases at J, with 10 bases between.